This TCR beta chain was captured by sequencing in a study of blood T cell repertoires in COVID-19 (dated by TCRdb to between 2020 and 2021). In terms of the full investigation: The collaborator samples originated in the United States, Italy and Spain and spanned the acute and convalescent phases of COVID-19. The prospective study material was composed of cDNA or gDNA derived from T cells, B-cell-depleted T cells, or PBMCs. Subjects who had been exposed to COVID-19, were actively infected with it, or had recovered from it provided the deeply sampled blood TCRbeta repertoires that made up the dataset. The repertoires were released in a freely available public database meant as a resource for research on the immune response to SARS-CoV-2. The samples were drawn from two sources: the first 160 participants of the ongoing ImmuneRACE study, and over 950 subjects contributed by 6 global collaborators. Sample metadata almost always included a de-identified subject ID, COVID-19 status, age in years and sex. HLA class I and class II types, where available, came from metadata supplied by the sample provider rather than from assay-based typing.

TCRbeta CDR3 regions were amplified from genomic DNA by means of the immunoSEQ Assay, a bias-controlled multiplex PCR. As for the authors' bioinformatics: The number of nucleated cells in each sample was estimated from the amplification of reference gene primers within the assay. Sequence reads were collapsed and filtered to measure the absolute abundance of every unique TCRbeta CDR3 rearrangement. For each sample, productive Simpson clonality was calculated as the square root of Simpson's diversity index across productive rearrangements. TCRdb took this table from immuneACCESS and kept in-frame rearrangements with V and J called. Such tables lack part of the clones; where checked against another copy, unresolved V genes explain under half of the gap, and the rest is unexplained. From that table come the V and J calls and clone size; the DNA was used to work out D and trimming. The table for this sample lists about 170,000 clones; about 92% of them were counted only once. The ten biggest clones cover approximately 4.9% of the sample.

In Seattle, one collaborating source enrolled patients while the infection was active and tracked those patients longitudinally over the course of disease. Collaborating institutions collected whole blood in K2EDTA tubes following their own protocols. For TCRbeta analysis, collaborator samples were shipped as frozen whole blood, as isolated PBMCs, or as DNA extracted from either sample type. The full study reports these points: The quantity of clinical and demographic metadata differed by source and by participant and was supplied without curation.

This clone has only one observation. Its antigen target is currently unknown. No much larger clone exists at a distance of one base, and base qualities are not known. The CDR3 measures 14 amino acids from cysteine to phenylalanine. The DNA shown is the 42-base CDR3, in frame from base 1. In the germline V gene, CDR1 corresponds to SGDLS and CDR2 to YYNGEE. The junction carries 12 bases between V and J, which are trimmed by 0 bases and 6 bases respectively. The receptor comes from a man aged 25-40 years with COVID-19, enrolled during active disease. This chain is built from TRBV9 and TRBJ1-2; TRBD1 might be the D gene, on 5 matching bases. Sequencing input: peripheral blood. The base sequence is TGTGCCAGCAGCGTAGCCGCCAGGACACATGGCTACACCTTC. Its coded protein is CASSVAARTHGYTF.